This note documents a single TCR beta chain sequence. A read error may produce the germline difference seen at one junction end. These data belong to a study of cytomegalovirus exposure and HLA in healthy donors. The length of the CDR3 is 13 residues. Germline V CDR1 and CDR2: MNHNS, SASEGT. 13 Jbeta primers and 60 Vbeta primers were used for the PCR. Here immunoSEQ multiplex PCR was the method, and the copy in TCRdb shows in-frame clones only, minus some. The sample shows 250,000 or so clones, around 90% of them seen only once. The specimen sequenced was PBMCs. This receptor was obtained from a girl aged 2-10 years in good health and CMV-seronegative. This chain joins TRBV6-1 and TRBJ2-7, with D hard to call. The CDR3 DNA follows: TGTGCCAGCAGGGAAGCCAACTCCTACGAGCAGTACTTC. It specifies CASREANSYEQYF.